This entry lists 22 T cell receptor beta chains sequenced from one sample in a study of blood T cell repertoires in COVID-19. Sequenced by immunoSEQ multiplex PCR; TCRdb stores in-frame clones only, minus some. The sample records 130,000 to 150,000 clones, approximately 90% being singletons. Sequences were obtained from peripheral blood. The receptors shown here come from a man aged 18 to 30 with COVID-19, enrolled during active disease.

The chain uses TRBV11-2 and TRBJ2-3; D is ambiguous. CDR3 length equals 11 residues. Between the trimmed V and J ends, which lost 5 bases and 5 bases, there was a span of 5 bases. Germline loops: CDR1 SGHAT, CDR2 FQNNGV. CDR3 sequence reads: CASSAEDTQYF. In nucleotides, the CDR3 is TGTGCCAGCAGCGCGGAAGATACGCAGTATTTT.

This CDR3 is CATSREGREQYF. The CDR3 DNA sequence: TGTGCCACCAGCAGAGAGGGGCGCGAGCAGTACTTC. The chain uses TRBV15 and TRBJ2-7; D might be TRBD1 (5 bases). Trimming left V 0 bases short and J 6 bases short, with 6 bases between. This CDR3 contains 12 residues. Germline V lookup: CDR1 LNHNV, CDR2 YYDKDF (reference sequence). Filled out from reference TRBV15 and TRBJ2-7, the complete variable domain reads DAMVIQNPRYQVTQFGKPVTLSCSQTLNHNVMYWYQQKSSQAPKLLFHYYDKDFNNEADTPDNFQSRRPNTSFCFLDIRSPGLGDTAMYLCATSREGREQYFGPGTRLTVT.

Written as DNA, the CDR3 is TGTGCCAGCAGTGGAGAGACAGAATCAGCTTTCTTT. As protein: CASSGETESAFF. V usage is TRBV9 and J usage is TRBJ1-1; D might be TRBD1 (5 bases). Trimming left V 5 bases short and J 10 bases short, with 15 bases between. The CDR3 loop spans 12 amino acids. The germline V gene encodes CDR1 SGDLS and CDR2 YYNGEE.

This chain connects TRBV6-5 to TRBJ1-2; 7 bases are a match to TRBD1. CDR3 size: 14 residues. CDR1 MNHEY and CDR2 SVGAGI come from the germline V gene. V trimming: 4 bases; J trimming: 4 bases; junction bases outside the gene matches: 6. The CDR3 region has the DNA TGTGCCAGCAGTTTCCGGACAGGAGGCTATGGCTACACCTTC. This translates into CASSFRTGGYGYTF.

CDR3 protein: CASSVVGGVNTGELFF. Written as DNA, the CDR3 is TGTGCCAGCAGCGTAGTTGGCGGGGTGAACACCGGGGAGCTGTTTTTT. This chain links TRBV9 with TRBJ2-2; D is possibly TRBD2 (6 bases). From germline, CDR1 is SGDLS and CDR2 YYNGEE. The CDR3 length is 16 residues. The V gene lost 0 bases and the J gene lost 1 base, with 10 bases spanning the gap.

J is TRBJ2-1 and V is TRBV29-1, with 10 nucleotides matching TRBD2. CDR1 and CDR2 from the germline V gene are SQVTM and ANQGSEA. V lost 0 bases to trimming and J lost 3 bases; unmatched junction nucleotides: 8. This CDR3 has 17 amino acids. The CDR3 coding sequence is TGCAGCGTTGAAGATGCGGCTAGCGGGGGAAACTACAATGAGCAGTTCTTC. It encodes CSVEDAASGGNYNEQFF.

This clone turned up a few times. The rearrangement links TRBV5-8 to TRBJ1-1; D perhaps matches TRBD1 (6 bases). The germline V and J ends were trimmed by 4 bases and 7 bases, with 14 bases remaining between them. CDR1 is SGHTS and CDR2 is YDEGEE in the germline V gene. The CDR3 is 13 amino acids. CDR3 residues: CASSRTVTLEAFF. Here the CDR3 DNA reads TGTGCCAGCAGCAGGACAGTAACCCTTGAAGCTTTCTTT.

This sequence joins TRBV5-1 and TRBJ2-7; TRBD1 agrees at 8 bases. Germline CDR1 and CDR2: SGHRS and YFSETQ. The CDR3 length is 15 residues. The V segment lost 1 base and the J segment 2 bases; nucleotides outside the gene matches: 5. The chain's CDR3 is CASSLTGGMTYEQYF. CDR3 coding DNA: TGCGCCAGCAGCTTGACAGGGGGTATGACCTACGAGCAGTACTTC.

The DNA of the CDR3 is TGTGCCAGCAGCACAAGCCGGGACAGGGGAGGTATAGCTGGGGCCAACGTCCTGACTTTC. Translating gives CASSTSRDRGGIAGANVLTF. The chain carries TRBV9 and TRBJ2-6, with 10 positions matching TRBD1. Germline CDR1 and CDR2: SGDLS and YYNGEE. This CDR3 region has 20 residues. J lost 2 bases, V lost 4 bases, and 15 bases had no gene match.

The rearrangement links TRBV6-2 or TRBV6-3 to TRBJ2-7; TRBD2 is a possible D gene (6 bases). The V end was cut by 2 bases, the J end by 6 bases, with 11 bases between. The CDR3 contains 13 residues. From germline, CDR1 is MNHEY and CDR2 SVGEGT. This CDR3 reads CASSYAVGGEQYF. The CDR3 DNA is TGTGCCAGCAGTTACGCGGTGGGGGGCGAGCAGTACTTC.

The chain links TRBV11-2 to TRBJ2-2; D is ambiguous. In germline, CDR1 is SGHAT, CDR2 FQNNGV. V lost 2 bases to trimming and J lost 8 bases, with 15 bases between them. The CDR3 spans 15 residues. The CDR3 protein is CASSLFSQMPGELFF. The CDR3 coding sequence is TGTGCCAGCAGCTTATTCTCTCAGATGCCTGGGGAGCTGTTTTTT.

The chain employs TRBV7-9 and TRBJ2-2; 10 bases match TRBD1. The V segment lost 4 bases and the J segment 4 bases; nucleotides outside the gene matches: 6. The germline CDR1 and CDR2 sequences are SEHNR and FQNEAQ (reference sequence). The CDR3 contains 16 residues. The CDR3 coding sequence is TGTGCCAGCAGCTCCAGGACAGGGGGATCCACCGGGGAGCTGTTTTTT. The encoded protein is CASSSRTGGSTGELFF.

The rearrangement links TRBV11-1 to TRBJ1-6; D might be TRBD1 (6 bases). Trimming stripped 4 bases from V and 5 bases from J, with 9 bases between. CDR3 length: 14 amino acids. Germline V gene sequence: CDR1 SGHAT, CDR2 FQDESV (reference sequence). This CDR3 is CASSSWTDNSPLHF. The CDR3 DNA follows: TGTGCCAGCAGCTCTTGGACAGATAATTCACCCCTCCACTTT.

This chain joins TRBV24-1 and TRBJ2-5; D call uncertain. Looked up from germline, CDR1 is KGHDR and CDR2 is SFDVKD. Between the trimmed V and J ends, which lost 4 bases and 2 bases, there was a span of 19 bases. This CDR3 contains 17 residues. The CDR3, as DNA: TGTGCCACCAGTGACCCTTCATCCCCCAGTAAGCAAGAGACCCAGTACTTC. This translates into CATSDPSSPSKQETQYF.

The chain employs TRBV3-1 (or the pseudogene TRBV3-2) and TRBJ2-7, with 7 bases matching TRBD1. V shed 6 bases and J 3 bases; nucleotides not matched to a gene: 14. The length of the CDR3 is 16 residues. Germline loops: CDR1 LGHDT, CDR2 YNNKEL (reference sequence). Written as DNA, the CDR3 is TGTGCCAGCAGTACTCCACGGAACAGGGGTAACTACGAGCAGTACTTC. This codes for CASSTPRNRGNYEQYF.

The chain couples TRBV3-1 (or the pseudogene TRBV3-2) to TRBJ1-5; D not certain. With 0 bases removed from V and 6 bases from J, the gap between germline ends came to 6 bases. CDR3 size: 13 residues. The germline gives CDR1 LGHDT, CDR2 YNNKEL (reference sequence). The CDR3 region has the DNA TGTGCCAGCAGCCAAGATCTTGTTCAGCCCCAGCATTTT. This encodes CASSQDLVQPQHF.

The CDR3 spells CASSKIGGVLGHYGYTF. In DNA, the CDR3 is TGTGCCAGCAGCAAAATTGGGGGGGTTTTAGGACACTATGGCTACACCTTC. The chain uses TRBV21-1 and TRBJ1-2. TRBV21-1 is flagged as a pseudogene. The CDR3 consists of 17 residues.

CDR3 amino acids: CASSLEPGHPSYNEQFF. Here the CDR3 DNA reads TGTGCCAGCAGCTTAGAACCCGGACACCCCTCCTACAATGAGCAGTTCTTC. The chain has TRBV7-9 and TRBJ2-1; a weak D match, TRBD1 (5 bases). V was pared by 1 base and J by 0 bases, with 13 bases between. Germline values: CDR1 SEHNR, CDR2 FQNEAQ (reference sequence). This CDR3 comprises 17 residues.

The CDR3 region has the DNA TGCGCCAGCAGTGAGAGGCTAGGTAGTGATTACAATGAGCAGTTCTTC. Protein product: CASSERLGSDYNEQFF. V usage is TRBV10-1 and J usage is TRBJ2-1, with D hard to call. Germline-derived CDR1 and CDR2 are WNHNN and SYGVQD (reference sequence). V lost 2 bases, J lost 4 bases, and 15 bases lay in between. CDR3 size: 16 residues.

V gene TRBV30 combines with J gene TRBJ2-1; D gene uncertain. The V gene lost 2 bases and the J gene lost 1 base, with 9 bases spanning the gap. This CDR3 contains 14 residues. Germline V CDR1 and CDR2: GTSNPN, SVGIG (reference sequence). Here the CDR3 reads CAWSPGSSYNEQFF. The CDR3 DNA follows: TGTGCCTGGAGTCCCGGGTCTTCCTACAATGAGCAGTTCTTC.

The chain employs TRBV10-3 and TRBJ2-2, with TRBD2 identical over 11 bases. The ends lost 4 bases at V and 2 bases at J; junction bases unmatched: 9. Germline V gene lookup returns CDR1 ENHRY and CDR2 SYGVKD. The CDR3 is 18 residues long. The CDR3 loop reads CAISGTSGRRKNTGELFF. DNA of the CDR3: TGTGCCATCAGTGGAACTAGCGGGAGAAGAAAAAACACCGGGGAGCTGTTTTTT.

The chain carries TRBV28 and TRBJ2-1; D unclear. The V gene lost 6 bases and the J gene lost 6 bases, with 9 bases spanning the gap. This CDR3 contains 12 residues. Germline V gene sequence: CDR1 MDHEN, CDR2 SYDVKM. The CDR3 here is CASSPLPNEQFF. In nucleotides, the CDR3 is TGTGCCAGCAGCCCCCTTCCCAATGAGCAGTTCTTC.